These T cell receptor beta chains were read from a single sample in a study of beta chain features in type 1 diabetes. Sequencing used immunoSEQ multiplex PCR; TCRdb keeps in-frame clones, though not all of them. The sample yields fewer than 900,000 clones, roughly 15% seen once. Sample: naive CD4+ T cells from blood. Receptors originate from a woman aged 18-29 years in good health. Each CDR3 is given with its conserved first and last residue. D genes are given only for firm matches. Size tells how often a clone was seen (once, few, many) or the class of an expanded clone, and some rows leave it out.

DNA	CDR3	D	V	J	size
TGTGCCAGCAGCTTCGGGGGTCATAACTATGGCTACACCTTC	CASSFGGHNYGYTF	NA	TRBV11-1	TRBJ1-2	once
TGTGCCAGCAGCTTCCTAGCGGACTCCTACGAGCAGTACTTC	CASSFLADSYEQYF	TRBD2	TRBV11-2	TRBJ2-7	NA
TGTGCCAGCAGTTTACCGACAGGGGTCTCTGAAGCTTTCTTT	CASSLPTGVSEAFF	TRBD1	TRBV28	TRBJ1-1	NA
TGTGCCAGCAGTTGGGGGCCGGGGGCCAACGTCCTGACTTTC	CASSWGPGANVLTF	NA	TRBV28	TRBJ2-6	few
TGTGCCAGCAGCCAATTCGGGACCGCCATAAGCGCGTACGAGCAGTACTTC	CASSQFGTAISAYEQYF	NA	TRBV14	TRBJ2-7	few
TGTGCCAGCAGCCAAGATCTTCCCCGCCAGTACAATGAGCAGTTCTTC	CASSQDLPRQYNEQFF	NA	TRBV4-2	TRBJ2-1	NA
TGTGCCATCAGTGGCAGGGGGCTTGTAGATGAGCAGTTCTTC	CAISGRGLVDEQFF	TRBD1	TRBV10-3	TRBJ2-1	NA
TGTGCCAGCCATGCGGGACTACCGGAAAACATTCAGTACTTC	CASHAGLPENIQYF	TRBD2	TRBV28	TRBJ2-4	few
TGTGCCAGCAGCGTAGGGGGAATGGGGTACGAGCAGTACTTC	CASSVGGMGYEQYF	NA	TRBV9	TRBJ2-7	NA
TGTGCCAGCAGCCTACGGACAGGGGCGTACGAAAAACTGTTTTTT	CASSLRTGAYEKLFF	TRBD1	TRBV7-9	TRBJ1-4	few
TGTGCCAGCACCCGGACAGGGGGCTTGTATGGCTACACCTTC	CASTRTGGLYGYTF	TRBD1	TRBV27	TRBJ1-2	NA
TGTGCCAGCAGCCGGGGGAGGGCACACGAGCAGTACTTC	CASSRGRAHEQYF	TRBD2	TRBV6-5	TRBJ2-7	few
TGTGCCAGCAGCTTGGAAGTTGGGGCTAATGAAAAACTGTTTTTT	CASSLEVGANEKLFF	NA	TRBV5-6	TRBJ1-4	NA
TGCGCCAGCAGCCTAGGGACAGGGCTAGCCAAAAACATTCAGTACTTC	CASSLGTGLAKNIQYF	TRBD1	TRBV5-1	TRBJ2-4	few
TGTGCCATCAGTGAGGGGACAGAGGTTGGCTACACCTTC	CAISEGTEVGYTF	TRBD1	TRBV10-3	TRBJ1-2	few
TGCAGCGTCGGCAGGGCAGGCGAAAAACTGTTTTTT	CSVGRAGEKLFF	NA	TRBV29-1	TRBJ1-4	few
TGCAGCGTTGTATCGCCCCGCTCCTACGAGCAGTACTTC	CSVVSPRSYEQYF	NA	TRBV29-1	TRBJ2-7	NA
TGTGCCAGCAGCTTGGACAGGGGGGACGAGCAGTACTTC	CASSLDRGDEQYF	TRBD1	TRBV11-1	TRBJ2-7	few
TGTGCCAGCAGCTCCAGATTCTCGGAGACCCAGTACTTC	CASSSRFSETQYF	NA	TRBV7-8	TRBJ2-5	few
TGCGCCAGCAGCAACGCTGGTCCCGCTCTCAATGAGCAGTTCTTC	CASSNAGPALNEQFF	NA	TRBV5-1	TRBJ2-1	NA
TGTGCCAGCAGTTTACAGGGAATCTCCTACGAGCAGTACTTC	CASSLQGISYEQYF	NA	TRBV2	TRBJ2-7	NA
TGTGCCAGCAGTCGCTCGGGAGCGGGAGATACGCAGTATTTT	CASSRSGAGDTQYF	NA	TRBV6-5	TRBJ2-3	NA
TGTGCAAGTCGTCCCGCTGAAGCTTTCTTT	CASRPAEAFF	NA	TRBV12-2	TRBJ1-1	NA
TGTGCCAGCAGTGAGGTTACTAGCGGGACCTACGAGCAGTACTTC	CASSEVTSGTYEQYF	TRBD2	TRBV2	TRBJ2-7	NA
TGCGCCAGCAGCCCGAGACAGGGGGCTACGGACACTGAAGCTTTCTTT	CASSPRQGATDTEAFF	TRBD1	TRBV5-1	TRBJ1-1	few
TGTGCCAGCAGTGCCCGGCAGGGGATGTGGGAGCAGTACTTC	CASSARQGMWEQYF	NA	TRBV6-1	TRBJ2-7	few
TGTGCCAGCAGTCCGGGGTCCGGGGAGCTGTTTTTT	CASSPGSGELFF	NA	TRBV7-9	TRBJ2-2	NA
TGTGCCAGCAGCTCTCTCGACAGGGGTATTACTGAAGCTTTCTTT	CASSSLDRGITEAFF	TRBD1	TRBV11-2	TRBJ1-1	few
TGTGCCAGCAGCTTAGCGCGCGGGAACACAGATACGCAGTATTTT	CASSLARGNTDTQYF	NA	TRBV7-2	TRBJ2-3	NA
TGTGCCAGCAGCGGAGCTACACGACTAGCGGGAAACAATGAGCAGTTCTTC	CASSGATRLAGNNEQFF	TRBD2	TRBV9	TRBJ2-1	NA
TGTGCCAGCAGCGATAGAAAAAGCTCCGCAGATACGCAGTATTTT	CASSDRKSSADTQYF	NA	TRBV7-3	TRBJ2-3	few
TGTGCCAGCTCACCACAAGACAATGGTGAAAAACTGTTTTTT	CASSPQDNGEKLFF	NA	TRBV18	TRBJ1-4	few
TGTGCCAGCAGCTTCTATATGGAGTCCACCGGGGAGCTGTTTTTT	CASSFYMESTGELFF	NA	TRBV5-4	TRBJ2-2	few
TGCAGTGCTGGCGACTTCTACGAGCAGTACTTC	CSAGDFYEQYF	NA	TRBV20-1	TRBJ2-7	few
TGTGCCAGCAGCCCGGGCACCTTAGCAATAACAGGGTTCACCGGGGAGCTGTTTTTT	CASSPGTLAITGFTGELFF	NA	TRBV7-9	TRBJ2-2	NA